The rows below give T cell receptor beta chains drawn from one sample of a study of blood T cells in healthy people across ages. TCRdb re-derived calls from the 5' RACE reads in MiXCR, one entry per CDR3 protein. The sample records more than 700,000 distinct CDR3 sequences, 50% to 65% being singletons. Specimen: blood. These TCRs come from a man of 80 years or more in good health. The CDR3 runs from the conserved cysteine through the conserved F or W. D genes are given only for firm matches. Size is stated for part of the rows, as once, few or many counts, or as a class when the clone is expanded.

v_gene: TRBV3-1
j_gene: TRBJ1-2
abundance: -
d_gene: -
CDR3aa: CASSQAGGGYTF
CDR3nt: TGTGCCAGCAGCCAGGCAGGAGGAGGCTACACCTTC

v_gene: TRBV25-1
j_gene: TRBJ2-7
abundance: -
d_gene: -
CDR3aa: CASSAMGIYNEQYF
CDR3nt: TGTGCCAGCAGCGCAATGGGAATCTACAATGAGCAGTACTTC

v_gene: TRBV5-1
j_gene: TRBJ2-7
abundance: -
d_gene: -
CDR3aa: CASRRGGTYEQYF
CDR3nt: TGCGCCAGCAGGAGGGGGGGCACCTACGAGCAGTACTTC

v_gene: TRBV29-1
j_gene: TRBJ2-1
abundance: -
d_gene: -
CDR3aa: CSARPSNEQFF
CDR3nt: TGCAGCGCCCGACCGTCGAATGAGCAGTTCTTC

v_gene: TRBV25-1
j_gene: TRBJ1-2
abundance: -
d_gene: -
CDR3aa: CATRGLYGYTF
CDR3nt: TGTGCCACCCGGGGACTTTATGGCTACACCTTC

v_gene: TRBV5-4
j_gene: TRBJ2-3
abundance: -
d_gene: -
CDR3aa: CAASGGASGVRYAYF
CDR3nt: TGTGCCGCGAGTGGGGGGGCTTCGGGGGTCAGATACGCGTATTTT

v_gene: TRBV20-1
j_gene: TRBJ2-3
abundance: -
d_gene: -
CDR3aa: CSAQAGTDTQYF
CDR3nt: TGCAGTGCACAGGCTGGCACAGATACGCAGTATTTT

v_gene: TRBV20-1
j_gene: TRBJ1-5
abundance: -
d_gene: -
CDR3aa: CSARDRGTHGNQPQHF
CDR3nt: TGCAGTGCTAGAGATCGAGGGACCCACGGCAATCAGCCCCAGCATTTT

v_gene: TRBV6-2/TRBV6-3
j_gene: TRBJ2-7
abundance: -
d_gene: -
CDR3aa: CASTYRGRGPYEQYF
CDR3nt: TGTGCCAGCACTTACCGGGGAAGAGGGCCCTACGAGCAGTACTTC

v_gene: TRBV5-1
j_gene: TRBJ1-4
abundance: -
d_gene: TRBD1
CDR3aa: CASSRRGQGAEKLFF
CDR3nt: TGCGCCAGCAGCCGGCGCGGACAGGGAGCTGAAAAACTGTTTTTT

v_gene: TRBV9
j_gene: TRBJ2-1
abundance: -
d_gene: -
CDR3aa: CASSPRPGSPPNEQFF
CDR3nt: TGTGCCAGCAGCCCTCGGCCAGGGTCACCTCCCAATGAGCAGTTCTTC

v_gene: TRBV6-5
j_gene: TRBJ1-2
abundance: -
d_gene: -
CDR3aa: CASSYASVEEDYGYTF
CDR3nt: TGTGCCAGCAGTTACGCGTCGGTAGAAGAGGACTATGGCTACACCTTC

v_gene: TRBV5-1
j_gene: TRBJ2-5
abundance: -
d_gene: -
CDR3aa: CASSNSVGQETQYF
CDR3nt: TGCGCCAGCAGCAACTCCGTTGGGCAAGAGACCCAGTACTTC

v_gene: TRBV7-2
j_gene: TRBJ2-7
abundance: few
d_gene: -
CDR3aa: CASSSRGTVPYEQYF
CDR3nt: TGTGCCAGCAGCTCCCGAGGGACGGTTCCCTACGAGCAGTACTTC

v_gene: TRBV20-1
j_gene: TRBJ1-1
abundance: once
d_gene: -
CDR3aa: CSAGRGEGGTEAFF
CDR3nt: TGCAGTGCTGGAAGAGGGGAGGGGGGCACTGAAGCTTTCTTT

v_gene: TRBV7-2
j_gene: TRBJ2-7
abundance: few
d_gene: -
CDR3aa: CASSLVGGGSNYEQYF
CDR3nt: TGTGCCAGCAGCTTAGTTGGAGGCGGTTCTAACTACGAGCAGTACTTC